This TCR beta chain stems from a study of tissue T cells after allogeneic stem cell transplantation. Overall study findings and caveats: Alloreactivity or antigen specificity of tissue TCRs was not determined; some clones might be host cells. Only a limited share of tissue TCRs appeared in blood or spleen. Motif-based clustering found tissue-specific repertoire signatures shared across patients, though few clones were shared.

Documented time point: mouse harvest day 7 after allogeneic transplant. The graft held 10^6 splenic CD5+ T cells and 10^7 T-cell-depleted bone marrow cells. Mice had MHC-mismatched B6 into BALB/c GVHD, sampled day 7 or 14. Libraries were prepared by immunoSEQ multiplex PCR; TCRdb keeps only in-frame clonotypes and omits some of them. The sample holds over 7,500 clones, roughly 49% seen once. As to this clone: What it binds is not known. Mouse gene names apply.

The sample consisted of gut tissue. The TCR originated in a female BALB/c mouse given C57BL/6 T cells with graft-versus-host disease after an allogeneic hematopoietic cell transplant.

CDR3 sequence: CASRQSYAEQFF. The sequenced part of the CDR3 DNA is TGTGCCAGCCGACAGAGCTATGCTGAGCAGTTC. This rearrangement joins TRBV26 to TRBJ2-1; tentative D call: TRBD1 (5 bases). The CDR3 end is not reached by the read, which stops 1 residue before it; the germline J gene fills it in. Trimming removed 8 bases at V and 3 bases at J, with 8 bases between. The germline V gene has CDR1 KGHPV and CDR2 FQNQEV (reference sequence). CDR3 length equals 12 residues.